The sequence of this T cell receptor beta chain was determined in a study of blood T cell repertoires in COVID-19. TCRdb's copy holds only in-frame clones and misses some; the assay was immunoSEQ multiplex PCR. The table has hundreds of thousands of clones, 89% seen once. The V gene end was trimmed by 5 bases and the J gene end by 8 bases; junction bases not matched to a gene: 11. CDR1 SGHVS and CDR2 FQNEAQ come from the germline V gene. This CDR3 spans 15 amino acids. The chain is built from TRBV7-8 and TRBJ2-1, with 8 bases that match TRBD2. Sequencing was done on a sample of peripheral blood. The sequence was obtained from a woman in her 30s with COVID-19, enrolled during active disease. The CDR3 nucleotides read TGTGCCAGCAGCCCCCGGGGGGGCCTCAGGGATGAGCAGTTCTTC. Translating it yields CASSPRGGLRDEQFF.